A selection of T cell receptor beta chains follows, all from one sample in a study of T cells after yellow fever vaccination. TCRdb reprocessed the 5' RACE reads via MiXCR and lists one record per CDR3 protein. In the table there are tens of thousands of distinct CDR3 sequences, 8% to 11% of which are singletons. The sample was PBMCs, either bulk or a sorted T-cell subset (CD4+, CD8+, memory, or dextramer-sorted; not recorded which), taken roughly 14 days after the first yellow fever vaccination. The origin of the receptors is a man aged 18 to 29 who received the YFV17D yellow fever vaccine. CDR3s include the opening cysteine and the closing phenylalanine or tryptophan. The D gene is left open where the match is weak. The size field reads once, few, many or a size class.

TRBV7-3	.	TRBJ2-5	many	CASSPPGAQTQYF	TGTGCCAGCAGCCCCCCGGGGGCTCAGACCCAGTACTTC
TRBV2	TRBD2	TRBJ2-4	few	CASSVGLAVNIQYF	TGTGCCAGCAGTGTGGGACTAGCGGTAAACATTCAGTACTTC
TRBV7-2	TRBD1	TRBJ1-1	many	CASSYRIQGGNTEAFF	TGTGCCAGCAGCTACCGGATCCAGGGGGGTAACACTGAAGCTTTCTTT
TRBV27	.	TRBJ1-1	many	CASSPTLGGGAFF	TGTGCCAGCAGTCCGACCTTGGGGGGGGGAGCTTTCTTT
TRBV6-2/TRBV6-3	TRBD2	TRBJ2-5	many	CASSYPSRTSRGETQYF	TGTGCCAGCAGTTACCCGAGTAGGACTAGCAGAGGGGAGACCCAGTACTTC
TRBV7-2	.	TRBJ2-7	many	CASSETPGSYEQYF	TGTGCCAGCAGCGAAACCCCAGGGTCCTACGAGCAGTACTTC
TRBV6-5	.	TRBJ2-5	many	CASSYATLTGTVETQYF	TGTGCCAGCAGTTACGCGACCCTCACAGGCACAGTAGAGACCCAGTACTTC
TRBV4-1	.	TRBJ2-7	many	CASSQVSGEDYEQYF	TGCGCCAGCAGCCAAGTGTCGGGGGAGGATTACGAGCAGTACTTC
TRBV10-3	TRBD2	TRBJ2-7	many	CAISESLAGDHSYEQYF	TGTGCCATCAGTGAGTCGCTAGCGGGGGACCACTCCTACGAGCAGTACTTC
TRBV28	.	TRBJ2-3	many	CASSRQPSTDTQYF	TGTGCCAGCAGCCGTCAACCTAGCACAGATACGCAGTATTTT
TRBV6-5	.	TRBJ1-2	many	CASSYGRGGYTF	TGTGCCAGCAGTTACGGGCGAGGTGGCTACACCTTC
TRBV12-3/TRBV12-4	TRBD1	TRBJ1-4	many	CASSLAGTGSNEKLFF	TGTGCCAGCAGTTTAGCCGGGACAGGGTCTAATGAAAAACTGTTTTTT
TRBV7-2	TRBD2	TRBJ2-1	many	CASIIYSPSGGVDEQFF	TGTGCCAGCATCATATACTCCCCTAGCGGGGGGGTGGATGAGCAGTTCTTC
TRBV2	.	TRBJ1-2	many	CASGGSGEGYTF	TGTGCCAGCGGTGGGTCAGGGGAGGGCTACACCTTC
TRBV6-5	.	TRBJ2-3	many	CASSNPGGGLTDTQYF	TGTGCCAGCAGTAACCCCGGAGGAGGTCTCACAGATACGCAGTATTTT
TRBV11-2	.	TRBJ2-1	medium-sized	CASSLRVSYNEQFF	TGTGCCAGCAGCTTAAGAGTTTCCTACAATGAGCAGTTCTTC
TRBV6-5	.	TRBJ1-3	many	CASGNWGDTIYF	TGTGCCAGCGGCAATTGGGGCGACACCATATATTTT
TRBV5-6	.	TRBJ2-7	many	CASSTRSISYEQYF	TGTGCCAGCAGCACTAGGTCAATCTCCTACGAGCAGTACTTC
TRBV7-2	.	TRBJ1-5	many	CASSESLRAGLFQPQHF	TGTGCCAGCAGCGAATCCTTGCGGGCAGGGTTGTTTCAGCCCCAGCATTTT
TRBV7-2	.	TRBJ1-5	many	CASSSQFSNQPQHF	TGTGCCAGCAGCTCCCAGTTTAGCAATCAGCCCCAGCATTTT
TRBV27	.	TRBJ2-2	many	CASSLQITGELFF	TGTGCCAGCAGTTTACAGATCACCGGGGAGCTGTTTTTT
TRBV7-3	TRBD1	TRBJ2-3	many	CASSLTGGGTDTQYF	TGTGCCAGCAGCTTGACAGGGGGTGGTACAGATACGCAGTATTTT
TRBV20-1	TRBD2	TRBJ2-1	many	CSARTGAPSGDGTEQFF	TGCAGTGCTAGAACTGGGGCACCTAGCGGGGATGGAACGGAGCAGTTCTTC
TRBV4-3	.	TRBJ2-3	many	CASSSGREPDTQYF	TGCGCCAGCAGCTCGGGACGGGAGCCAGATACGCAGTATTTT
TRBV7-9	.	TRBJ2-4	many	CASTPPEELAKNIQYF	TGTGCCAGCACCCCTCCAGAGGAACTAGCCAAAAACATTCAGTACTTC
TRBV14	.	TRBJ1-4	many	CASSQGFATNEKLFF	TGTGCCAGCAGCCAAGGGTTTGCAACTAATGAAAAACTGTTTTTT